This T cell receptor (beta chain) was captured in a study of T cells after yellow fever vaccination. CDR3 size: 13 residues. Between the trimmed V and J ends, which lost 1 base and 2 bases, there was a span of 5 bases. Ten or more counts support this clonotype. TCRdb recomputed calls from the 5' RACE reads with MiXCR, one row per CDR3 protein. The sample has about 58,000 distinct CDR3 sequences; around 6.9% are singletons. This TCR came from a man between 18 and 35 years old who received the YFV17D yellow fever vaccine. V and J are TRBV12-3 or TRBV12-4 and TRBJ1-1; D remains ambiguous. The material was CD8+ T cells sorted from PBMCs, obtained on the day of the first yellow fever vaccination. Here the CDR3 reads CASSLGFNTEAFF. The DNA of the CDR3 is TGTGCCAGCAGTTTAGGGTTTAACACTGAAGCTTTCTTT.